The 16 T cell receptor beta chains reported below all come from one sample, sequenced in a study of blood T cell repertoires in COVID-19. TCRdb keeps only in-frame clones here, not all; method: immunoSEQ multiplex PCR. The table has approximately 350,000 clones, approximately 91% seen once. The specimen sequenced was peripheral blood. The receptors were gathered from a woman aged 70-85 years with COVID-19, enrolled during active disease.

In its sample, this clone was seen a few times. This chain uses TRBV6-1 with TRBJ1-6; D not resolved. CDR1 and CDR2 (germline): MNHNS, SASEGT. The CDR3 length is 16 residues. V lost 1 base to trimming and J lost 0 bases, with 7 bases between them. CDR3 protein: CASSEGSSSYNSPLHF. CDR3 sequence (DNA): TGTGCCAGCAGTGAAGGGAGTAGCTCCTATAATTCACCCCTCCACTTT.

The rearrangement uses TRBV7-9 and TRBJ2-7; D perhaps matches TRBD1 (6 bases). Trimming took 4 bases from V and 0 from J, leaving 13 bases between them. The CDR3 consists of 15 residues. Per the germline V gene, CDR1 is SEHNR and CDR2 is FQNEAQ (reference sequence). Here the CDR3 reads CASSSSDRISYEQYF. In DNA form, the CDR3 reads TGTGCCAGCAGCTCCTCCGACAGGATCTCCTACGAGCAGTACTTC.

The rearrangement links TRBV6-5 to TRBJ1-4; no reliable D call. CDR1 and CDR2 (germline): MNHEY, SVGAGI. With 0 bases removed from V and 5 bases from J, the gap between germline ends came to 10 bases. The CDR3 has 15 residues. CDR3 protein: CASSYSKQLNEKLFF. CDR3 sequence (DNA): TGTGCCAGCAGTTACTCGAAACAGTTGAATGAAAAACTGTTTTTT.

The rearrangement uses TRBV7-2 and TRBJ2-7; D might be TRBD2 (5 bases). The CDR3 loop spans 16 amino acids. Germline CDR1 reads SGHTA; CDR2 reads FQGNSA. The V end lost 5 bases, the J end lost 0 bases, and 17 bases lay between the germline ends. CDR3 nucleotides: TGTGCCAGCAGCCAAGGTAGAAGGGAGAGCTCCTACGAGCAGTACTTC. Encoded protein: CASSQGRRESSYEQYF.

The chain has TRBV19 and TRBJ1-2, with 7 bases aligning to TRBD1. Looked up from germline, CDR1 is LNHDA and CDR2 is SQIVND (reference sequence). The V gene end was trimmed by 4 bases and the J gene end by 0 bases; junction bases not matched to a gene: 5. CDR3 length: 15 amino acids. CDR3 DNA sequence: TGTGCCAGTAGTAGAGGGACAGCCACTAACTATGGCTACACCTTC. It yields the protein CASSRGTATNYGYTF.

The chain combines TRBV5-1 with TRBJ1-3; no firm D call. Germline assignment: CDR1 SGHRS and CDR2 YFSETQ. The V end lost 0 bases, the J end lost 0 bases, and 7 bases lay between the germline ends. There are 15 residues in the CDR3. DNA for the CDR3: TGCGCCAGCAGCTTGGGGCAGAACTCTGGAAACACCATATATTTT. Translated, it gives CASSLGQNSGNTIYF.

The chain couples TRBV6-2 or TRBV6-3 to TRBJ2-1; 9 positions match TRBD1. CDR1 MNHEY and CDR2 SVGEGT come from the germline V gene. V trimming: 1 base; J trimming: 10 bases; junction bases outside the gene matches: 5. CDR3 length: 14 residues. The CDR3 is CASSYWTGVREQFF. CDR3 sequence (DNA): TGTGCCAGCAGTTACTGGACAGGGGTTAGAGAGCAGTTCTTC.

The V gene is TRBV10-1, the J gene TRBJ1-2; maybe TRBD1 (6 bases). From germline, CDR1 is WNHNN and CDR2 SYGVQD (reference sequence). V was shortened by 4 bases and J by 5 bases, with 20 bases between the two germline ends. This CDR3 has 16 residues. CDR3 sequence (DNA): TGCGCCAGCAGTGCAACAGGGAGTCCCGTCCCGTATGGCTACACCTTC. Translated, it gives CASSATGSPVPYGYTF.

This clone appeared a few times. This chain joins TRBV29-1 and TRBJ2-7, with TRBD1 identical over 7 bases. CDR1 and CDR2 (germline): SQVTM, ANQGSEA. Trimming took 6 bases from V and 5 from J; bases not matched to a gene: 10. This CDR3 spans 13 amino acids. CDR3 sequence (DNA): TGCAGCGTCACAGGGGATAGCGTCAACGAGCAGTACTTC. This codes for CSVTGDSVNEQYF.

The chain carries TRBV11-2 and TRBJ1-2; D perhaps matches TRBD1 (5 bases). The CDR3 has 14 residues. Trimming cost V 0 bases and J 7 bases, with 12 bases left between them. The V gene's germline CDR1 is SGHAT and CDR2 FQNNGV. The CDR3, as DNA: TGTGCCAGCAGCTTAGATCCGGCAGGGTTTGGCTACACCTTC. The encoded protein is CASSLDPAGFGYTF.

V and J are TRBV2 and TRBJ2-5, with 16 bases aligning to TRBD2. Germline CDR1 reads SNHLY; CDR2 reads FYNNEI. V was clipped by 6 bases and J by 11 bases; unmatched bases: 3. This CDR3 has 13 amino acids. The CDR3 spells CASSPGLAGGQYF. Here the CDR3 DNA reads TGTGCCAGCAGCCCGGGACTAGCGGGGGGGCAGTACTTC. Supplemented by reference TRBV2 and TRBJ2-5, the full variable domain reads EPEVTQTPSHQVTQMGQEVILRCVPISNHLYFYWYRQILGQKVEFLVSFYNNEISEKSEIFDDQFSVERPDGSNFTLKIRSTKLEDSAMYFCASSPGLAGGQYFGPGTRLLVL.

This sequence joins TRBV9 and TRBJ1-2; 7 bases agree with TRBD1. The CDR3 extends over 15 amino acids. J lost 5 bases, V lost 3 bases, and 10 bases had no gene match. Germline values: CDR1 SGDLS, CDR2 YYNGEE. This CDR3 is CASSARGTAPYGYTF. As DNA, the CDR3 is TGTGCCAGCAGCGCCCGGGGGACAGCCCCATATGGCTACACCTTC. The full variable domain, in which reference TRBV9 and TRBJ1-2 provide the parts outside the CDR3, is DSGVTQTPKHLITATGQRVTLRCSPRSGDLSVYWYQQSLDQGLQFLIQYYNGEERAKGNILERFSAQQFPDLHSELNLSSLELGDSALYFCASSARGTAPYGYTFGSGTRLTVV.

J is TRBJ1-2 and V is TRBV15, with TRBD1 matching over 8 bases. Germline CDR1 is LNHNV and CDR2 is YYDKDF (reference sequence). CDR3 length equals 13 residues. V was pared by 4 bases and J by 7 bases, with 5 bases of the junction left unmatched. The CDR3 region is CATSTQGAAGYTF. The DNA for the CDR3 is TGTGCCACCAGCACCCAGGGGGCCGCTGGCTACACCTTC.

V usage is TRBV2 and J usage is TRBJ1-5, with TRBD1 as a possible D gene (6 bases). Per germline, CDR1 SNHLY and CDR2 FYNNEI. The length of the CDR3 is 14 residues. The V gene lost 6 bases and the J gene lost 3 bases, with 12 bases spanning the gap. Written as DNA, the CDR3 is TGTGCCAGCAGCGTTGGACAGTTCAATCAGCCCCAGCATTTT. It codes for CASSVGQFNQPQHF.

The J gene is TRBJ1-2, the V gene TRBV30, with D perhaps matching TRBD1 (5 bases). Trimming stripped 3 bases from V and 8 bases from J, with 13 bases between. Per the germline V gene, CDR1 is GTSNPN and CDR2 is SVGIG (reference sequence). The CDR3 spans 12 residues. The CDR3 DNA reads as TGTGCCTGGAGCGCAGGGTTGAGGGGCTACACCTTC. This translates into CAWSAGLRGYTF.

This chain joins TRBV6-2 or TRBV6-3 and TRBJ1-5; D not certain. Trimming took 5 bases from V and 2 from J, leaving 10 bases between them. Germline CDR1 reads MNHEY; CDR2 reads SVGEGT. The CDR3 contains 14 residues. The CDR3 DNA reads TGTGCCAGCAGTGGCCTACGGGGCAATCAGCCCCAGCATTTT. Its protein is CASSGLRGNQPQHF.